These 14 T cell receptor beta chains share one sample of origin, sequenced in a study of blood T cell repertoires in COVID-19. The table came from immunoSEQ multiplex PCR; TCRdb's copy has only in-frame clones and leaves some out. The sample consists of 250,000 or so clones, 85% to 95% of them appearing once. The specimen sequenced was peripheral blood. Every receptor here comes from a man between 25 and 39 years old with COVID-19, enrolled during active disease.

Here the CDR3 DNA reads TGTGCCAGCAGTCAAGGGGACAGGGGGCAGGAGCAGTACTTC. This sequence encodes CASSQGDRGQEQYF. This chain joins TRBV2 and TRBJ2-7; 12 nucleotides match TRBD1. The germline CDR1 and CDR2 sequences are SNHLY and FYNNEI. V lost 5 bases to trimming and J lost 7 bases; unmatched junction nucleotides: 6. The length of the CDR3 is 14 residues.

The genes are TRBV12-5 and TRBJ1-1; D is perhaps TRBD1 (6 bases). CDR1 and CDR2 from the germline V gene are LGHNT and FRNRAP. The CDR3 spans 15 residues. V was shortened by 3 bases and J by 1 base, with 12 bases between the two germline ends. The CDR3 spells CASGFGGAGNTEAFF. In nucleotides, the CDR3 is TGTGCTAGTGGTTTCGGGGGGGCTGGGAACACTGAAGCTTTCTTT. Full variable domain (missing parts from reference TRBV12-5 and TRBJ1-1): DARVTQTPRHKVTEMGQEVTMRCQPILGHNTVFWYRQTMMQGLELLAYFRNRAPLDDSGMPKDRFSAEMPDATLATLKIQPSEPRDSAVYFCASGFGGAGNTEAFFGQGTRLTVV.

CDR3 in DNA: TGTGCCAGCCAACAGCAGAGCTCTGGAAACACCATATATTTT. This sequence encodes CASQQQSSGNTIYF. The chain recombines TRBV11-2 with TRBJ1-3, with unresolved D. CDR1 is SGHAT, CDR2 FQNNGV, per germline. The CDR3 covers 14 residues. V lost 8 bases, J lost 0 bases, and 11 bases lay in between. Drawing the rest from reference TRBV11-2 and TRBJ1-3, the complete variable domain is EAGVAQSPRYKIIEKRQSVAFWCNPISGHATLYWYQQILGQGPKLLIQFQNNGVVDDSQLPKDRFSAERLKGVDSTLKIQPAKLEDSAVYLCASQQQSSGNTIYFGEGSWLTVV.

The chain has TRBV9 and TRBJ2-7; 9 bases fit TRBD1. V was pared by 3 bases and J by 7 bases, with 14 bases of the junction left unmatched. The CDR3 extends over 16 amino acids. Germline V lookup: CDR1 SGDLS, CDR2 YYNGEE. The CDR3 here is CASSAPGDREVGEQYF. DNA of the CDR3: TGTGCCAGCAGCGCCCCGGGGGACAGGGAGGTCGGAGAGCAGTACTTC.

The genes are TRBV3-1 (or the pseudogene TRBV3-2) and TRBJ2-3, with D unresolved. The CDR3 has 14 residues. Germline V CDR1 and CDR2: LGHDT, YNNKEL (reference sequence). V was clipped by 0 bases and J by 6 bases, with 10 bases between them. The CDR3 bases are TGTGCCAGCAGCCAAGACCCTGTAGTGGATACGCAGTATTTT. This translates into CASSQDPVVDTQYF.

The J gene is TRBJ2-3, the V gene TRBV6-4; D is possibly TRBD1 (5 bases). Germline assignment: CDR1 MRHNA and CDR2 SNTAGT. Trimming took 4 bases from V and 2 from J, leaving 10 bases between them. The length of the CDR3 is 14 residues. CDR3: CASSVAGFTDTQYF. Here the CDR3 DNA reads TGTGCCAGCAGTGTTGCAGGGTTCACAGATACGCAGTATTTT.

The V and J genes are TRBV5-1 and TRBJ2-1; the match to TRBD2 covers 11 bases. Germline loops: CDR1 SGHRS, CDR2 YFSETQ. Unmatched junction bases numbered 12, after V lost 4 bases and J lost 9 bases. The CDR3 length is 16 residues. CDR3 protein: CASSPPGGSGGGEQFF. The DNA of the CDR3 is TGCGCCAGCAGCCCCCCCGGCGGTAGCGGGGGGGGTGAGCAGTTCTTC. The complete variable domain, with remaining parts taken from reference TRBV5-1 and TRBJ2-1, reads KAGVTQTPRYLIKTRGQQVTLSCSPISGHRSVSWYQQTPGQGLQFLFEYFSETQRNKGNFPGRFSGRQFSNSRSEMNVSTLELGDSALYLCASSPPGGSGGGEQFFGPGTRLTVL.

V usage is TRBV5-5 and J usage is TRBJ1-2, with D perhaps matching TRBD1 (5 bases). Germline CDR1 reads SGHKS; CDR2 reads YYEKEE (reference sequence). Trimming pared 3 bases from V and 6 bases from J, leaving 12 bases between. The CDR3 length is 13 residues. CDR3 sequence (DNA): TGTGCCAGCAGCTCGACAATAGGGGATGGCTACACCTTC. It specifies CASSSTIGDGYTF. Full variable domain (rest looked up from reference TRBV5-5 and TRBJ1-2): DAGVTQSPTHLIKTRGQQVTLRCSPISGHKSVSWYQQVLGQGPQFIFQYYEKEERGRGNFPDRFSARQFPNYSSELNVNALLLGDSALYLCASSSTIGDGYTFGSGTRLTVV.

The table lists this clone with a count of one. The V call is TRBV6-5, the J call TRBJ2-2; D is perhaps TRBD1 (5 bases). Germline V lookup: CDR1 MNHEY, CDR2 SVGAGI. Trimming pared 6 bases from V and 0 bases from J, leaving 8 bases between. This CDR3 is built from 14 residues. CDR3 in amino acids: CASSWGPNTGELFF. The CDR3, as DNA: TGTGCCAGCAGCTGGGGCCCGAACACCGGGGAGCTGTTTTTT.

V usage is TRBV27 and J usage is TRBJ1-2; 7 nucleotides align to TRBD1. The CDR3 is 14 amino acids. V was pared by 5 bases and J by 1 base, with 4 bases of the junction left unmatched. Germline assignment: CDR1 MNHEY and CDR2 SMNVEV (reference sequence). CDR3 in amino acids: CASSPGQDNYGYTF. The CDR3 nucleotides are TGTGCCAGCAGTCCTGGACAGGATAACTATGGCTACACCTTC.

The gene calls are TRBV7-9 and TRBJ1-6, with 7 bases matching TRBD1. Per the germline V gene, CDR1 is SEHNR and CDR2 is FQNEAQ (reference sequence). The CDR3 sequence is 16 residues long. V trimming: 5 bases; J trimming: 5 bases; junction bases outside the gene matches: 9. The CDR3 is CASSPPTGLHNSPLHF. As DNA, the CDR3 is TGTGCCAGCAGCCCCCCGACAGGGCTCCATAATTCACCCCTCCACTTT. Supplemented by reference TRBV7-9 and TRBJ1-6, the full variable domain reads DTGVSQNPRHKITKRGQNVTFRCDPISEHNRLYWYRQTLGQGPEFLTYFQNEAQLEKSRLLSDRFSAERPKGSFSTLEIQRTEQGDSAMYLCASSPPTGLHNSPLHFGNGTRLTVT.

This rearrangement joins TRBV18 to TRBJ2-1, with D uncertain. Germline values: CDR1 KGHSH, CDR2 LQKENI. V lost 2 bases to trimming and J lost 5 bases, with 7 bases between them. The CDR3 extends over 13 amino acids. The CDR3 spells CASSPAQDNEQFF. CDR3 nucleotide sequence: TGTGCCAGCTCACCAGCGCAGGACAATGAGCAGTTCTTC.

CDR3 amino acids: CASSLVAGMNTEAFF. In DNA form, the CDR3 reads TGTGCCAGCAGTTTAGTGGCAGGAATGAACACTGAAGCTTTCTTT. The chain is built from TRBV27 and TRBJ1-1; D is undetermined. Germline assignment: CDR1 MNHEY and CDR2 SMNVEV (reference sequence). This CDR3 has 15 amino acids. V was pared by 2 bases and J by 0 bases, with 10 bases between.

The rearrangement links TRBV5-4 to TRBJ1-6; 8 nucleotides line up with TRBD1. This CDR3 has 15 amino acids. CDR1 and CDR2 from the germline V gene are SGHNT and YYREEE (reference sequence). J lost 5 bases, V lost 4 bases, and 5 bases had no gene match. This CDR3 reads CASSQNRGDNSPLHF. DNA for the CDR3: TGTGCCAGCAGCCAAAACAGGGGGGATAATTCACCCCTCCACTTT. The variable domain in full, completed from reference TRBV5-4 and TRBJ1-6, reads ETGVTQSPTHLIKTRGQQVTLRCSSQSGHNTVSWYQQALGQGPQFIFQYYREEENGRGNFPPRFSGLQFPNYSSELNVNALELDDSALYLCASSQNRGDNSPLHFGNGTRLTVT.